The 2 T cell receptor beta chains below were found in one sample sequenced in a study of response to subunit inactivated influenza vaccine. TCRdb processed the RT-PCR reads anew with MiXCR; each CDR3 protein has one entry. This sample has around 480,000 distinct CDR3 sequences, with approximately 11% found just once. The material was PBMCs from blood, obtained 35 to 45 days after vaccination. These receptors all stem from a man in his forties or fifties who received an inactivated influenza vaccine.

This clonotype showed up just a few times. The chain links TRBV28 to TRBJ2-7; unclear D gene. V lost 4 bases and J 5 bases, leaving 15 bases between the germline ends. The CDR3 sequence is 14 residues long. Per germline, CDR1 MDHEN and CDR2 SYDVKM. CDR3 sequence: CASSSPSGFHEQYF. In DNA, the CDR3 is TGTGCCAGCAGTTCCCCCTCGGGTTTCCACGAGCAGTACTTC. Full variable domain (remainder filled in from reference TRBV28 and TRBJ2-7): DVKVTQSSRYLVKRTGEKVFLECVQDMDHENMFWYRQDPGLGLRLIYFSYDVKMKEKGDIPEGYSVSREKKERFSLILESASTNQTSMYLCASSSPSGFHEQYFGPGTRLTVT.

This clonotype was seen only a few times. The J gene is TRBJ2-1, the V gene TRBV3-1; the match to TRBD2 covers 9 bases. Germline values: CDR1 LGHDT, CDR2 YNNKEL (reference sequence). The CDR3 loop spans 19 amino acids. The V and J ends lost 5 bases and 7 bases, in that order; junction bases with no gene match: 21. DNA for the CDR3: TGTGCCAGCAGCGTAGACCCGGGCCACGGTAGCGGGAGTCAGAATGAGCAGTTCTTC. It yields the protein CASSVDPGHGSGSQNEQFF.